These T cell receptor beta chains were read from a single sample in a study of T-cell memory formation after mild COVID-19. In TCRdb, the 5' RACE reads were re-called with MiXCR into one record per CDR3 protein. Among more than 120,000 distinct CDR3 sequences listed, about 5.5% were seen once. The source material was PBMCs or a T cell subset sorted from them (not recorded which). Receptor source: an adult woman who had mild COVID-19 (a few samples of this study predate the infection). Cell type and time point are not known. Each CDR3 is given without its conserved first and last residue. Each record gives: CDR3 protein, V gene, clone size, J gene. Clone size, where shown, is once, few, many, or a class for clones that have expanded.

CDR3 protein: ASLLWGTGELF; V gene: TRBV5-6; clone size: .; J gene: TRBJ2-2
CDR3 protein: ATSRDDLNYGYT; V gene: TRBV15; clone size: few; J gene: TRBJ1-2
CDR3 protein: ASSSLRPREATEAF; V gene: TRBV5-4; clone size: few; J gene: TRBJ1-1
CDR3 protein: ASSPQVLAARNEQF; V gene: TRBV7-3; clone size: many; J gene: TRBJ2-1
CDR3 protein: SVSEGDYGYT; V gene: TRBV20-1; clone size: few; J gene: TRBJ1-2
CDR3 protein: ASSPSSGSGNEQF; V gene: TRBV18; clone size: few; J gene: TRBJ2-1
CDR3 protein: ASRGGIRYEQY; V gene: TRBV27; clone size: many; J gene: TRBJ2-7
CDR3 protein: ASMLLGTGSQETQY; V gene: TRBV5-1; clone size: few; J gene: TRBJ2-5
CDR3 protein: ASSPGPGTDTQY; V gene: TRBV7-2; clone size: many; J gene: TRBJ2-3
CDR3 protein: ASSRTWPDRGSYEQY; V gene: TRBV13; clone size: few; J gene: TRBJ2-7
CDR3 protein: ASSLSRLGQGTSMNTEAF; V gene: TRBV27; clone size: many; J gene: TRBJ1-1
CDR3 protein: ASRGPGQGGNQPQH; V gene: TRBV6-1; clone size: .; J gene: TRBJ1-5
CDR3 protein: ATSTIRTGPNQPQH; V gene: TRBV15; clone size: many; J gene: TRBJ1-5
CDR3 protein: ASSSSSLAGGRNIQY; V gene: TRBV7-3; clone size: many; J gene: TRBJ2-4
CDR3 protein: ASSLGLAGRTDTQY; V gene: TRBV6-1; clone size: .; J gene: TRBJ2-3
CDR3 protein: ASSLDIQHGYT; V gene: TRBV7-9; clone size: .; J gene: TRBJ1-2
CDR3 protein: ASSLDGLAGREQY; V gene: TRBV7-2; clone size: many; J gene: TRBJ2-7
CDR3 protein: ASSYLRRETQY; V gene: TRBV12-3/TRBV12-4; clone size: many; J gene: TRBJ2-5
CDR3 protein: ASSQAADSIYGYT; V gene: TRBV4-1; clone size: .; J gene: TRBJ1-2
CDR3 protein: ASSRGSYEQY; V gene: TRBV7-6; clone size: few; J gene: TRBJ2-7
CDR3 protein: ASTIDSNTGELF; V gene: TRBV7-9; clone size: .; J gene: TRBJ2-2
CDR3 protein: ASSPAILSSYNSPLH; V gene: TRBV18; clone size: few; J gene: TRBJ1-6